This T cell receptor (beta chain) is drawn from a study of breast tumors, draining lymph nodes, adjacent tissues. CDR3 length: 17 residues. The germline gives CDR1 MNHEY, CDR2 SVGEGT. Breast cancer patients provided tissue from their axillary draining lymph nodes. TCRdb re-derived calls from the multiplex PCR reads in MiXCR, one entry per CDR3 protein. In the table there are fewer than 250,000 distinct CDR3 sequences, about 34% of which are singletons. Points on this clonotype: Its antigen is undetermined. One junction end disagrees with the germline gene, perhaps due to a read error.

Notes on the study in general: Tumors had less TCR diversity than lymph nodes, more than nontumor tissue. Data fit most tumor T cells coming from lymph node, expanding in tumor. Compared with basal-like, luminal-like tumors shared significantly more repertoire with nontumor tissue.

The chain combines TRBV6-2 or TRBV6-3 with TRBJ2-1; the match to TRBD2 covers 9 bases. Sequencing was carried out using axillary lymph node tissue. This receptor was identified in a female donor with breast cancer. Some clones in this sample may be carry-over from other donors' samples. The CDR3 protein is CASSHSPAGGPANEQFF. CDR3 DNA sequence: TGTGCCAGCAGTCACTCCCCAGCGGGAGGCCCAGCCAATGAGCAGTTCTTC.